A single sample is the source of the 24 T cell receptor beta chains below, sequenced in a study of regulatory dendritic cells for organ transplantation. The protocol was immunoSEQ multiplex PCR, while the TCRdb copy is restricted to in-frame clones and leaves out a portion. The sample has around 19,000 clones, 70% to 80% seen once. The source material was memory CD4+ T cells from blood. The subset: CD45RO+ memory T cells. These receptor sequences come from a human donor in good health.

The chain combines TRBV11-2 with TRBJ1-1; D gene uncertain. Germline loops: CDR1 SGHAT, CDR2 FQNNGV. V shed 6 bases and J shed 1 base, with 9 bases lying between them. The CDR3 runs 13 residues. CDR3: CASSRRENTEAFF. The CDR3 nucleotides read TGTGCCAGCAGTCGTCGGGAGAACACTGAAGCTTTCTTT.

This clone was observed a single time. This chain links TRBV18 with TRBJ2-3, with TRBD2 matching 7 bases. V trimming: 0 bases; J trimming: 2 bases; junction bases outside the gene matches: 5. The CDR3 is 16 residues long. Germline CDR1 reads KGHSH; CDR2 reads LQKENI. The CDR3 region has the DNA TGTGCCAGCTCACCACCCTCGCGGGGGACCACAGATACGCAGTATTTT. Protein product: CASSPPSRGTTDTQYF.

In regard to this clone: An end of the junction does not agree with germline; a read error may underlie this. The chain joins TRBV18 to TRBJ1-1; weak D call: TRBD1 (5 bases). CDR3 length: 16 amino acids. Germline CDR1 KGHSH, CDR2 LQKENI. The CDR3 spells CASSPGGGIRNIEAFF. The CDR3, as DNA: TGTGCCAGCTCACCAGGCGGGGGGATAAGGAACATTGAAGCTTTCTTT.

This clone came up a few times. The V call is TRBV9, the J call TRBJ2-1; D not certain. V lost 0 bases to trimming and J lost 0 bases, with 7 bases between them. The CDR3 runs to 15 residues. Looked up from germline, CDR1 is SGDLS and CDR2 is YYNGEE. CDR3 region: CASSVDLLSYNEQFF. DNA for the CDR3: TGTGCCAGCAGCGTAGACTTGCTCTCCTACAATGAGCAGTTCTTC.

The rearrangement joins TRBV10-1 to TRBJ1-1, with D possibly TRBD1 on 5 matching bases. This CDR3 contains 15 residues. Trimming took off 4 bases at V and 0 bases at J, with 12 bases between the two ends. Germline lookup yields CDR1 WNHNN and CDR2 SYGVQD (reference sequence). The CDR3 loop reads CASSVLLTVNTEAFF. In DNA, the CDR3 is TGCGCCAGCAGTGTATTGTTGACAGTGAACACTGAAGCTTTCTTT.

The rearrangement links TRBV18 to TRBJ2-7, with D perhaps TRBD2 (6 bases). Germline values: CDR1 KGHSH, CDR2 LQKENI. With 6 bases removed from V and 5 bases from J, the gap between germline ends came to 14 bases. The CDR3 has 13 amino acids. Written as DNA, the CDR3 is TGTGCCAGCTCGCCTGGGGGACTGAACGAGCAGTACTTC. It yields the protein CASSPGGLNEQYF. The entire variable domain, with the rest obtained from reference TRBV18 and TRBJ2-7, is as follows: NAGVMQNPRHLVRRRGQEARLRCSPMKGHSHVYWYRQLPEEGLKFMVYLQKENIIDESGMPKERFSAEFPKEGPSILRIQQVVRGDSAAYFCASSPGGLNEQYFGPGTRLTVT.

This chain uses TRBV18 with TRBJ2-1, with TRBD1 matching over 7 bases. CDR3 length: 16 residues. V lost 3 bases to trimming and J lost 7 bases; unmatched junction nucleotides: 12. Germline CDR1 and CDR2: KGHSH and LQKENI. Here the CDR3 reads CASSPPNRDRQNEQFF. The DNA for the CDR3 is TGTGCCAGCTCACCTCCCAACCGGGACAGACAGAATGAGCAGTTCTTC.

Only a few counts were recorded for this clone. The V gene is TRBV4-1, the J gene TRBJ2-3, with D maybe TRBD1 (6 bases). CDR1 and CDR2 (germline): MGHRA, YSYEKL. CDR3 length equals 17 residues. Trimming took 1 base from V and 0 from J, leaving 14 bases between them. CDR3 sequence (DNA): TGCGCCAGCAGCCAAGGCCCCGCGACAGGTAGCACAGATACGCAGTATTTT. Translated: CASSQGPATGSTDTQYF.

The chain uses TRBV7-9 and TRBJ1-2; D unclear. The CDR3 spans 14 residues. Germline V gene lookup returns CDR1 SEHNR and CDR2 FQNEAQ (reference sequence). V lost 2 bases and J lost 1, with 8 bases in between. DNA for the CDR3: TGTGCCAGCAGCTTAATCGGGGATAACTATGGCTACACCTTC. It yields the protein CASSLIGDNYGYTF.

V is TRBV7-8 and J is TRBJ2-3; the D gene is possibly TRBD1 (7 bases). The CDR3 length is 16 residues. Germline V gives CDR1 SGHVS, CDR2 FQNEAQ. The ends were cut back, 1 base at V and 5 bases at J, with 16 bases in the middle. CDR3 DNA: TGTGCCAGCAGCTTAGTTCTAGTGCAGGGGGGAGATACGCAGTATTTT. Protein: CASSLVLVQGGDTQYF.

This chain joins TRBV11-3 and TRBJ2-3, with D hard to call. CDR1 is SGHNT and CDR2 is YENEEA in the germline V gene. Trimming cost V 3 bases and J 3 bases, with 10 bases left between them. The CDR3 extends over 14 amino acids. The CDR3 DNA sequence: TGTGCCAGCAGCTTCCTAGACCAGACAGATACGCAGTATTTT. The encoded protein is CASSFLDQTDTQYF.

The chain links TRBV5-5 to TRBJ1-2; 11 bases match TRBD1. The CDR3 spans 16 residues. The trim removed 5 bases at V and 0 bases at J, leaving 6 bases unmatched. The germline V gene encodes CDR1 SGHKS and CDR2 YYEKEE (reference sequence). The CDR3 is CASSTDRGRANYGYTF. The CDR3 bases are TGTGCCAGCAGTACGGACAGGGGGCGAGCTAACTATGGCTACACCTTC.

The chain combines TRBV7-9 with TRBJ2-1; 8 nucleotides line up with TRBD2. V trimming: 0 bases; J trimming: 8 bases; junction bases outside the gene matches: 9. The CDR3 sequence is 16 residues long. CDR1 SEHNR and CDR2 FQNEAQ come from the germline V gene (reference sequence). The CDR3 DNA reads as TGTGCCAGCAGCTTAGCCGCAGTAGGGACTAGAGATGAGCAGTTCTTC. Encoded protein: CASSLAAVGTRDEQFF.

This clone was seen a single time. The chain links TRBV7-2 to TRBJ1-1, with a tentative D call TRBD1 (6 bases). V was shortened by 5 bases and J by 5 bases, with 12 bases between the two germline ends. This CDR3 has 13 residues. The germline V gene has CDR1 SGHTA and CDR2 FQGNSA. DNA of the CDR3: TGTGCCAGCAGCGGCAGGGGTCCAACTGAAGCTTTCTTT. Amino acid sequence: CASSGRGPTEAFF.

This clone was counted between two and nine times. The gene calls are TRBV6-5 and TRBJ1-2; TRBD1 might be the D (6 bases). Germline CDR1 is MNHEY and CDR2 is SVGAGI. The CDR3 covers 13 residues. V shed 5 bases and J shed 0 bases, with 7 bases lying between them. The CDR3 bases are TGTGCCAGCAGTAACAGGGCTAACTATGGCTACACCTTC. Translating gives CASSNRANYGYTF.

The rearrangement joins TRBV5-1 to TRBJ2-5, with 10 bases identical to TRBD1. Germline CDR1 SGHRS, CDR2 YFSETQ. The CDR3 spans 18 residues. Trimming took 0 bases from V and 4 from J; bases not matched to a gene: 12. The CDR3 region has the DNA TGCGCCAGCAGCTTGGCTCCGGGACAGGGGAGGCTCGGAGAGACCCAGTACTTC. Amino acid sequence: CASSLAPGQGRLGETQYF.

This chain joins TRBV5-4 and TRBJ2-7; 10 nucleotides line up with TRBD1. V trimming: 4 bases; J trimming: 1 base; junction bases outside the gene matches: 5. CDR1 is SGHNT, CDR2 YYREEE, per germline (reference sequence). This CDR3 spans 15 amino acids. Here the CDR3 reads CASSAGTGASYEQYF. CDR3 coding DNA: TGTGCCAGCAGCGCCGGGACAGGGGCGTCCTACGAGCAGTACTTC.

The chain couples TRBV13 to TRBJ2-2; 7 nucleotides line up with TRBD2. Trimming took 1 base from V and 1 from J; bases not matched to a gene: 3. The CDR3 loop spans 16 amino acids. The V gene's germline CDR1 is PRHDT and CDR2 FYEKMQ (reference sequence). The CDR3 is CASSLEAGVNTGELFF. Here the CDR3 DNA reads TGTGCCAGCAGCTTAGAGGCGGGGGTGAACACCGGGGAGCTGTTTTTT. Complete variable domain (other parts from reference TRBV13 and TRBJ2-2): AAGVIQSPRHLIKEKRETATLKCYPIPRHDTVYWYQQGPGQDPQFLISFYEKMQSDKGSIPDRFSAQQFSDYHSELNMSSLELGDSALYFCASSLEAGVNTGELFFGEGSRLTVL.

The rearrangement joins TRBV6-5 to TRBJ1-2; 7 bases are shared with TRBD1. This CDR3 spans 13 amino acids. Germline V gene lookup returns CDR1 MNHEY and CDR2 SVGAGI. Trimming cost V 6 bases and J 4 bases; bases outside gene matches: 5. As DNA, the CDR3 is TGTGCCAGCAGCCAGGACAGGCGCTATGGCTACACCTTC. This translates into CASSQDRRYGYTF.

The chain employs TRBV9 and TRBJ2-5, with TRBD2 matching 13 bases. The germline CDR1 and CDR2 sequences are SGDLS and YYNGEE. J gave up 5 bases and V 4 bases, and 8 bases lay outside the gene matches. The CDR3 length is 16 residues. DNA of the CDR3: TGTGCCAGCAGCCCCCGGACTAGCGGGGGAGGGGAGACCCAGTACTTC. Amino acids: CASSPRTSGGGETQYF.

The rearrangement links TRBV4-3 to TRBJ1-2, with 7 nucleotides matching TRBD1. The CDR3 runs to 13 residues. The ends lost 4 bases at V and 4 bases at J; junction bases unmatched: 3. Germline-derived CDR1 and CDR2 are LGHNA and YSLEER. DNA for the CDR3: TGCGCCAGCAGCCTTACAGGGGCCTATGGCTACACCTTC. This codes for CASSLTGAYGYTF.

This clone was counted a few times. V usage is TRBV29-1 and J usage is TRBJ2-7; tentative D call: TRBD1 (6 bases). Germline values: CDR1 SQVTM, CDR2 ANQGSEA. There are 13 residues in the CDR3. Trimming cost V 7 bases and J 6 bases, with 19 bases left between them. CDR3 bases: TGCAGCGCCGGGACACCATCCCCTTTCGAGCAGTACTTC. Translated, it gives CSAGTPSPFEQYF.

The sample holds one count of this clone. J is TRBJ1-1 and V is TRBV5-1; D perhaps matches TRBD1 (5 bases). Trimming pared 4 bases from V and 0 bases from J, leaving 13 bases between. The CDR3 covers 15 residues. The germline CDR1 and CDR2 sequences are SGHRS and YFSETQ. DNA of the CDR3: TGCGCCAGCAGCCTTCGGGGGGGAATGAACACTGAAGCTTTCTTT. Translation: CASSLRGGMNTEAFF.

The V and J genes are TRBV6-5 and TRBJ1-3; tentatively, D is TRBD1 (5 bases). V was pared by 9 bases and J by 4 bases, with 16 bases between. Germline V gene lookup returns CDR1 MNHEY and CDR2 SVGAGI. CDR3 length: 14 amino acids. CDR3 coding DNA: TGTGCCAGTAGCACCAGGGCGTCGGGAAACACCATATATTTT. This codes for CASSTRASGNTIYF.